What follows are 31 T cell receptor beta chains derived from one specimen sequenced in a study of T-cell memory formation after mild COVID-19. TCRdb recomputed calls from the 5' RACE reads with MiXCR, one row per CDR3 protein. The sample lists roughly 130,000 distinct CDR3 sequences; 17% were seen once. Specimen: PBMCs or a T cell subset sorted from them (not recorded which). The origin of the receptors is a man younger than 35 who had mild COVID-19 (a few samples of this study predate the infection). Cell type and time point are not known.

This chain uses TRBV5-1 with TRBJ2-4; D uncertain. CDR3 length: 16 residues. Germline CDR1 SGHRS, CDR2 YFSETQ. V was clipped by 5 bases and J by 3 bases, with 18 bases between them. Here the CDR3 DNA reads TGCGCCAGCAGTCTCGACTCTCCCTGGGGCAAAAACATTCAGTACTTC. Translated, it gives CASSLDSPWGKNIQYF.

DNA for the CDR3: TGTGCCACCAGACTCAGGGCAGGGGGCCAGAACACTGAAGCTTTCTTT. Translating gives CATRLRAGGQNTEAFF. The gene calls are TRBV24-1 and TRBJ1-1; 8 bases agree with TRBD1. The CDR3 is 16 amino acids. The V and J ends lost 7 bases and 1 base, in that order; junction bases with no gene match: 10. The germline V gene has CDR1 KGHDR and CDR2 SFDVKD.

The V call is TRBV6-5, the J call TRBJ1-2; 7 bases map to TRBD1. This CDR3 is 15 amino acids long. In germline, CDR1 is MNHEY, CDR2 SVGAGI. With 6 bases clipped from V and 6 bases from J, the junction kept 13 bases outside the gene matches. This CDR3 is CASSSRDRALNGYTF. The CDR3, as DNA: TGTGCCAGCAGCTCTCGAGACAGGGCTCTGAATGGCTACACCTTC.

This chain links TRBV12-3 or TRBV12-4 with TRBJ2-5; the D call may be TRBD1 or TRBD2 (5 bases each). Between the trimmed V and J ends, which lost 1 base and 3 bases, there was a span of 15 bases. This CDR3 contains 16 residues. CDR3 bases: TGTGCCAGCAGTTTAGGTGGGGGTCAAGGGGAAGAGACCCAGTACTTC. It codes for CASSLGGGQGEETQYF.

This clonotype was seen a few times. This rearrangement joins TRBV6-5 to TRBJ2-3; 10 nucleotides match TRBD2. The CDR3 covers 17 residues. V shed 2 bases and J 1 base; nucleotides not matched to a gene: 6. From germline, CDR1 is MNHEY and CDR2 SVGAGI. This CDR3 reads CASSYTLAGRGTDTQYF. The CDR3 region has the DNA TGTGCCAGCAGTTACACACTAGCGGGGAGGGGCACAGATACGCAGTATTTT.

The CDR3 coding sequence is TGCAGTGCGACCCGCCCCGGGGGCAGTAAGCAGTTCTTC. This sequence encodes CSATRPGGSKQFF. This chain links TRBV20-1 with TRBJ2-1, with D perhaps assigned TRBD1 or TRBD2 (6 bases each). Per the germline V gene, CDR1 is DFQATT and CDR2 is SNEGSKA (reference sequence). CDR3 length: 13 residues. The V end was cut by 6 bases, the J end by 11 bases, with 20 bases between.

In DNA, the CDR3 is TGTGCCAGCAGCTATACGGGGCGTAGCACAGATACGCAGTATTTT. This codes for CASSYTGRSTDTQYF. The rearrangement joins TRBV7-9 to TRBJ2-3; D possibly matches TRBD1 or TRBD2 (5 bases each). Deletions cut 4 bases from V and 0 bases from J, with 11 bases between. CDR3 length: 15 amino acids. Germline CDR1 and CDR2: SEHNR and FQNEAQ (reference sequence).

This clonotype was counted between two and nine times. The V and J genes are TRBV7-3 and TRBJ2-1; 10 nucleotides match TRBD2. Trimming took 5 bases from V and 0 from J; bases not matched to a gene: 4. The CDR3 length is 16 residues. In germline, CDR1 is SGHTA, CDR2 FQGTGA. The CDR3 loop reads CASSTLAGSSYNEQFF. The CDR3 DNA follows: TGTGCCAGCAGCACACTAGCGGGGAGCTCCTACAATGAGCAGTTCTTC.

In its sample, this clonotype was seen many times. The V and J genes are TRBV4-3 and TRBJ2-3, with D unclear. The V and J ends lost 4 bases and 6 bases respectively, with 11 bases between them. CDR1 LGHNA and CDR2 YSLEER come from the germline V gene. CDR3 size: 13 residues. CDR3 amino acids: CASSRLLTDTQYF. The CDR3, as DNA: TGCGCCAGCAGCCGTCTTCTCACGGATACGCAGTATTTT.

The chain links TRBV11-3 to TRBJ2-3, with D possibly TRBD2 on 5 matching bases. V gave up 5 bases and J gave up 3 bases, with 15 bases separating them. Germline assignment: CDR1 SGHNT and CDR2 YENEEA. CDR3 length: 15 amino acids. CDR3 in DNA: TGTGCCAGCAGCGAAGGAGCAGGAGGAACAGATACGCAGTATTTT. This codes for CASSEGAGGTDTQYF.

This clonotype was picked up many times. This chain links TRBV7-9 with TRBJ1-5; possible D gene TRBD1, 6 bases. This CDR3 is 14 amino acids long. Germline loops: CDR1 SEHNR, CDR2 FQNEAQ (reference sequence). V gave up 2 bases and J gave up 5 bases, with 10 bases separating them. The CDR3 bases are TGTGCCAGCAGCTTATTGGGGGCTGATCAGCCCCAGCATTTT. It yields the protein CASSLLGADQPQHF.

In this sample, this clonotype turned up a few times. The rearrangement uses TRBV18 and TRBJ2-5; maybe TRBD1 (6 bases). The length of the CDR3 is 13 residues. Trimming took off 5 bases at V and 0 bases at J, with 7 bases between the two ends. In germline, CDR1 is KGHSH, CDR2 LQKENI. CDR3 coding DNA: TGTGCCAGCTCAAGGACAGACCAAGAGACCCAGTACTTC. This encodes CASSRTDQETQYF.

This chain links TRBV19 with TRBJ2-3; D gene unclear. This CDR3 is built from 16 residues. Germline V lookup: CDR1 LNHDA, CDR2 SQIVND (reference sequence). Trimming removed 10 bases from V and 3 bases from J, with 23 bases in between. DNA of the CDR3: TGTGCCACCCTCTCCCTCTCTTGGGATGGGACAGATACGCAGTATTTT. Protein: CATLSLSWDGTDTQYF.

This clonotype showed up just a few times. The chain is built from TRBV20-1 and TRBJ2-3; 8 bases line up with TRBD2. The J segment lost 1 base and the V segment lost 3 bases, leaving 6 bases of the junction unmatched. Germline V gene lookup returns CDR1 DFQATT and CDR2 SNEGSKA (reference sequence). The CDR3 runs to 15 residues. Here the CDR3 reads CSASGGADGTDTQYF. CDR3 nucleotide sequence: TGCAGTGCTAGCGGGGGGGCCGACGGCACAGATACGCAGTATTTT.

This clonotype was seen only a few times. In DNA form, the CDR3 reads TGCAGTGCTAGAGAAGACACAGATACGCAGTATTTT. Protein product: CSAREDTDTQYF. The gene calls are TRBV20-1 and TRBJ2-3; D not certain. Trimming took off 0 bases at V and 2 bases at J, with 3 bases between the two ends. Germline loops: CDR1 DFQATT, CDR2 SNEGSKA (reference sequence). This CDR3 comprises 12 residues.

In this sample, this clonotype turned up a few times. The gene calls are TRBV9 and TRBJ2-7; possible D gene TRBD1, 5 bases. The V end was cut by 0 bases, the J end by 4 bases, with 14 bases between. The CDR3 has 15 amino acids. The germline gives CDR1 SGDLS, CDR2 YYNGEE. The chain's CDR3 is CASSVVARAPYEQYV. Here the CDR3 DNA reads TGTGCCAGCAGCGTAGTGGCCAGGGCCCCTTACGAGCAGTACGTC.

CDR3 DNA sequence: TGTGCCAGCAGCCGGGGACAGGGTTTCTACAATGAGCAGTTCTTC. Its protein is CASSRGQGFYNEQFF. The chain employs TRBV7-3 and TRBJ2-1, with TRBD1 matching 9 bases. Germline V CDR1 and CDR2: SGHTA, FQGTGA. The J segment lost 3 bases and the V segment lost 5 bases, leaving 5 bases of the junction unmatched. The CDR3 contains 15 residues.

The CDR3 sequence: CASSETSGGDGELFF. For the CDR3, the DNA is TGTGCCAGCAGCGAGACTAGCGGGGGAGACGGGGAGCTGTTTTTT. V is TRBV9 and J is TRBJ2-2, with TRBD2 matching 12 bases. The V gene's germline CDR1 is SGDLS and CDR2 YYNGEE. Trimming took 3 bases from V and 7 from J; bases not matched to a gene: 4. The CDR3 extends over 15 amino acids. Combining the CDR3 with reference TRBV9 and TRBJ2-2 gives the whole variable domain DSGVTQTPKHLITATGQRVTLRCSPRSGDLSVYWYQQSLDQGLQFLIQYYNGEERAKGNILERFSAQQFPDLHSELNLSSLELGDSALYFCASSETSGGDGELFFGEGSRLTVL.

This clonotype was recorded once. The V and J genes are TRBV5-1 and TRBJ1-2; D is possibly TRBD1 (6 bases). V gave up 4 bases and J gave up 0 bases, with 13 bases separating them. The germline V gene has CDR1 SGHRS and CDR2 YFSETQ. This CDR3 has 15 amino acids. CDR3 in DNA: TGCGCCAGCAGCAGTGGACAGCCCACTAACTATGGCTACACCTTC. It translates to CASSSGQPTNYGYTF.

The chain employs TRBV6-2 or TRBV6-3 and TRBJ2-7; D is tentatively TRBD1 or TRBD2 (5 bases each). Germline lookup yields CDR1 MNHEY and CDR2 SVGEGT. V was cut by 8 bases and J by 9 bases, with 17 bases left in between. This CDR3 region has 12 residues. CDR3 loop: CASRGEVRRQYF. In DNA form, the CDR3 reads TGTGCCAGCCGGGGCGAAGTCAGACGGCAGTACTTC.

This rearrangement joins TRBV27 to TRBJ1-1; no clear D. The CDR3 extends over 13 amino acids. Germline V CDR1 and CDR2: MNHEY, SMNVEV (reference sequence). Trimming left V 0 bases short and J 3 bases short, with 5 bases between. The CDR3 DNA follows: TGTGCCAGCAGTTTATCAAGGGACACTGAAGCTTTCTTT. Translation: CASSLSRDTEAFF.

The V and J genes are TRBV6-6 and TRBJ1-5; D remains unclear. Germline V gene lookup returns CDR1 MNHNY and CDR2 SVGAGI (reference sequence). V was trimmed by 6 bases and J by 4 bases, leaving 4 bases between them. The CDR3 length is 11 residues. DNA for the CDR3: TGTGCCAGCAGCGCGAATCAGCCCCAGCATTTT. Its protein product is CASSANQPQHF.

The V call is TRBV25-1, the J call TRBJ1-1, with D possibly matching TRBD1 (5 bases). Germline V gene data show CDR1 as MGHDK and CDR2 as SYGVNS. CDR3 length: 14 residues. Trimming pared 2 bases from V and 0 bases from J, leaving 7 bases between. CDR3 sequence (DNA): TGTGCCAGCAGTGAAGACAGCGTGAACACTGAAGCTTTCTTT. It translates to CASSEDSVNTEAFF. The full variable domain, completed using reference TRBV25-1 and TRBJ1-1, is EADIYQTPRYLVIGTGKKITLECSQTMGHDKMYWYQQDPGMELHLIHYSYGVNSTEKGDLSSESTVSRIRTEHFPLTLESARPSHTSQYLCASSEDSVNTEAFFGQGTRLTVV.

This clonotype has more than one count but fewer than ten. The rearrangement uses TRBV4-3 and TRBJ2-7, with 8 bases identical to TRBD1. CDR3 size: 15 residues. In germline, CDR1 is LGHNA, CDR2 YSLEER. V trimming: 9 bases; J trimming: 3 bases; junction bases outside the gene matches: 13. In DNA, the CDR3 is TGCGCCAGACCTTACGGGGGACAGGCTTACTACGAGCAGTACGTC. This codes for CARPYGGQAYYEQYV.

The V gene is TRBV5-1, the J gene TRBJ2-7, with D possibly being TRBD1 or TRBD2 (5 bases each). Germline V CDR1 and CDR2: SGHRS, YFSETQ. There are 14 residues in the CDR3. Between the trimmed V and J ends, which lost 4 bases and 5 bases, there was a span of 16 bases. CDR3 residues: CASSGGKGFDEQYF. The CDR3 coding sequence is TGCGCCAGCAGCGGGGGAAAGGGGTTTGACGAGCAGTACTTC.

This clonotype was seen a few times. This chain links TRBV4-2 with TRBJ2-2; 9 nucleotides line up with TRBD1. The CDR3 is made up of 17 amino acids. Germline V gives CDR1 LGHNA, CDR2 YNFKEQ. The J segment lost 0 bases and the V segment lost 4 bases, leaving 6 bases of the junction unmatched. CDR3 DNA sequence: TGTGCCAGCAGCCCGAACAGGGGGCAATCGAACACCGGGGAGCTGTTTTTT. Amino acids: CASSPNRGQSNTGELFF.

The chain employs TRBV18 and TRBJ2-2, with D perhaps TRBD1 (5 bases). CDR3 length equals 12 residues. Deletions cut 2 bases from V and 9 bases from J, with 7 bases between. CDR1 and CDR2 from the germline V gene are KGHSH and LQKENI. CDR3 residues: CASSPSDRELFF. The CDR3 DNA sequence: TGTGCCAGCTCACCATCGGACAGGGAGCTGTTTTTT.

This clonotype was seen more than once but under ten times. The chain is built from TRBV2 and TRBJ1-1; no clear D gene. There are 11 residues in the CDR3. V was shortened by 6 bases and J by 1 base, with 3 bases between the two germline ends. Germline V gives CDR1 SNHLY, CDR2 FYNNEI. The DNA for the CDR3 is TGTGCCAGCAGGGAGAACACTGAAGCTTTCTTT. This translates into CASRENTEAFF.

In its sample, this clonotype was seen a few times. The rearrangement joins TRBV7-2 to TRBJ2-1; 8 bases line up with TRBD2. The CDR3 length is 14 residues. Trimming removed 5 bases from V and 9 bases from J; junction bases left unmatched: 9. The V gene's germline CDR1 is SGHTA and CDR2 FQGNSA. CDR3 sequence (DNA): TGTGCCAGCAGCGTGTCGGGGGGGCCTTTTGAGCAGTTCTTC. Protein product: CASSVSGGPFEQFF.

The sample holds a few counts of this clonotype. The V gene is TRBV6-2 or TRBV6-3, the J gene TRBJ2-7, with D unclear. The germline gives CDR1 MNHEY, CDR2 SVGEGT. Between the trimmed V and J ends, which lost 8 bases and 6 bases, there was a span of 17 bases. The CDR3 is 13 amino acids. The CDR3 here is CASGTSGWGEQYV. For the CDR3, the DNA is TGTGCCAGCGGAACATCGGGCTGGGGCGAGCAGTACGTC.

This clonotype appeared many times. This chain joins TRBV5-6 and TRBJ2-7; D is tentatively TRBD1 or TRBD2 (5 bases each). CDR1 is SGHDT, CDR2 YYEEEE, per germline. The V gene lost 4 bases and the J gene lost 0 bases, with 11 bases spanning the gap. This CDR3 has 14 amino acids. For the CDR3, the DNA is TGTGCCAGCAGCCGCCGGGACGGCTCCTACGAGCAGTACTTC. Translation: CASSRRDGSYEQYF.